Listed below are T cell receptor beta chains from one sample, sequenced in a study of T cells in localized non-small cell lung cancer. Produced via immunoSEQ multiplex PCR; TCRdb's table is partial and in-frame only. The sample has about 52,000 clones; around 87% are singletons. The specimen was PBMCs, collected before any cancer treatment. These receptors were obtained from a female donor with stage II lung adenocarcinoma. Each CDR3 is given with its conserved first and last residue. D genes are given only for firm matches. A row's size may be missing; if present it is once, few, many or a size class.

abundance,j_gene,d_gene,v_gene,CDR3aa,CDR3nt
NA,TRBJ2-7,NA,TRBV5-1,CASSSNRDSEQYF,TGCGCCAGCAGCTCAAACAGGGATAGCGAGCAGTACTTC
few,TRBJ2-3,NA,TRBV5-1,CASSNSGTDTQYF,TGCGCCAGCAGCAATAGCGGCACAGATACGCAGTATTTT
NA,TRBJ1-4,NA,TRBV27,CASSVDRRRGEKLFF,TGTGCCAGCAGCGTTGACCGACGCAGGGGTGAAAAACTGTTTTTT
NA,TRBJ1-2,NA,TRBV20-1,CSARNIYITF,TGCAGTGCTAGAAACATCTATATAACCTTC
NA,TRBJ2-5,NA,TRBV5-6,CASSFAETQYF,TGTGCCAGCAGCTTCGCAGAGACCCAGTACTTC
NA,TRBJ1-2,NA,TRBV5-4,CASSPGASSNYGYTF,TGTGCCAGCAGCCCCGGGGCATCTTCTAACTATGGCTACACCTTC
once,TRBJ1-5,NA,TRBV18,CASSAGTHLRQPQHF,TGTGCCAGCTCAGCCGGGACACATCTGCGTCAGCCCCAGCATTTT
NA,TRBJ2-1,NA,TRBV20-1,CSATGPEQFF,TGCAGTGCTACCGGGCCAGAGCAGTTCTTC
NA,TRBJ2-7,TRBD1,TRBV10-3,CAICRTGISEQYF,TGTGCCATCTGTAGGACAGGGATCAGCGAGCAGTACTTC
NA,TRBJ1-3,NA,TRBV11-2,CASSLGGDTGNTIYF,TGTGCCAGCAGCTTAGGGGGGGATACTGGAAACACCATATATTTT
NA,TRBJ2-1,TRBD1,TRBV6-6,CASSYGQGRYNEQFF,TGTGCCAGCAGTTACGGACAGGGCAGGTACAATGAGCAGTTCTTC
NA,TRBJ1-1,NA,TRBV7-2,CASRRTLWTEAFF,TGTGCCAGCAGGAGGACGTTGTGGACTGAAGCTTTCTTT
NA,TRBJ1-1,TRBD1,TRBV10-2,CASSEATGGRAFF,TGCGCCAGCAGTGAGGCGACAGGGGGCCGGGCTTTCTTT
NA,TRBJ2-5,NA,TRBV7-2,CASSLASFGASPGPKETQYF,TGTGCCAGCAGCTTAGCAAGTTTCGGGGCCTCACCCGGGCCTAAAGAGACCCAGTACTTC
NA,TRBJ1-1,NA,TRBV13,CASSSQGINILGTEAFF,TGTGCCAGCAGCTCCCAGGGTATTAACATTTTAGGCACTGAAGCTTTCTTT
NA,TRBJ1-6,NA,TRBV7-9,CASSLAEGSNSPLHF,TGTGCCAGCAGCTTAGCTGAGGGATCGAATTCACCCCTCCACTTT
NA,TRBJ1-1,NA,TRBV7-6,CASSLGGVPGSTEAFF,TGTGCCAGCAGCTTAGGAGGTGTGCCAGGGTCGACTGAAGCTTTCTTT
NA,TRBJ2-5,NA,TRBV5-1,CASSWNSGLKETQYF,TGCGCCAGCAGCTGGAATTCGGGCTTGAAAGAGACCCAGTACTTC
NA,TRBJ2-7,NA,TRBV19,CASSPSPDGIGEQYF,TGTGCCAGTAGTCCTTCCCCGGACGGAATTGGGGAGCAGTACTTC
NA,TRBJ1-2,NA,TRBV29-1,CSAISRGDDGYTF,TGCAGCGCTATTTCAAGGGGTGATGATGGCTACACCTTC
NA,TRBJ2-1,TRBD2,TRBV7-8,CASSLAYLTSGNRFNEQFF,TGTGCCAGCAGCTTAGCGTACCTGACTAGCGGGAACAGGTTCAATGAGCAGTTCTTC
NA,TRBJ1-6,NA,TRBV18,CASSPLGRSGDSPLHF,TGTGCCAGCTCACCTTTGGGACGGTCGGGGGATTCACCCCTCCACTTT
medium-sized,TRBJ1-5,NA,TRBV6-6,CASRARGESPQHF,TGTGCCAGCAGGGCGAGAGGGGAGTCGCCCCAGCATTTT
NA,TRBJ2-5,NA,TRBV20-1,CSATAGAQYF,TGCAGTGCCACAGCCGGAGCGCAGTACTTC
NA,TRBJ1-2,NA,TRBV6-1,CASSVTVNYGYTF,TGTGCCAGCAGTGTGACAGTGAACTATGGCTACACCTTC
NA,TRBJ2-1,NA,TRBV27,CASTLGEQFF,TGTGCCAGCACGTTAGGGGAGCAGTTCTTC
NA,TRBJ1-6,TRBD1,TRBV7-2,CASAQDRGRRSPLHF,TGTGCCAGCGCCCAGGACAGGGGGCGAAGGTCACCCCTCCACTTT
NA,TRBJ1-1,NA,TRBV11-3,CASSFSQGGEAFF,TGTGCCAGCAGCTTCTCTCAGGGAGGTGAAGCTTTCTTT
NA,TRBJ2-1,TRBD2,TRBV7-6,CASSFGTSGGGGEQFF,TGTGCCAGCAGCTTCGGGACTAGCGGGGGAGGAGGTGAGCAGTTCTTC
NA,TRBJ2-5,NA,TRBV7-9,CASSLGAGSETQYF,TGTGCCAGCAGCTTGGGGGCGGGGTCAGAGACCCAGTACTTC
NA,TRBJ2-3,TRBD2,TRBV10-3,CAIGQASGDIDTQYF,TGTGCCATCGGACAGGCTAGCGGGGATATAGATACGCAGTATTTT
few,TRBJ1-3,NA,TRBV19,CASSGIFSGNTIYF,TGTGCCAGTAGTGGAATCTTCTCTGGAAACACCATATATTTT
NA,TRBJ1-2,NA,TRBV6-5,CASSLLANYGYTF,TGTGCCAGCAGCCTTCTGGCGAACTATGGCTACACCTTC
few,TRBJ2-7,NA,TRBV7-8,CASTDGRMPHYEQYF,TGTGCCAGCACAGACGGTAGGATGCCCCACTACGAGCAGTACTTC
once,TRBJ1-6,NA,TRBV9,CASSAEENSPLHF,TGTGCCAGCAGCGCCGAGGAAAATTCACCCCTCCACTTT
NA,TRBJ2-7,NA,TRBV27,CASREFDSGYEQYF,TGTGCCAGCAGGGAGTTCGACAGTGGATATGAGCAGTACTTC
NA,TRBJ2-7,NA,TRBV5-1,CASSLAPGATYEQYF,TGCGCCAGCAGCTTGGCCCCGGGTGCGACCTACGAGCAGTACTTC
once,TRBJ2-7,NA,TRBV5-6,CASSLDRPSTFYEQYF,TGTGCCAGCAGCTTGGATCGGCCATCGACCTTCTACGAGCAGTACTTC
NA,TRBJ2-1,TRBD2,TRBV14,CASSQYSGGGNEQFF,TGTGCCAGCAGCCAGTACAGCGGGGGGGGAAATGAGCAGTTCTTC
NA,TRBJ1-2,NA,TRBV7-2,CASSHQGPSNYGYTF,TGTGCCAGCAGCCATCAGGGTCCGTCTAACTATGGCTACACCTTC
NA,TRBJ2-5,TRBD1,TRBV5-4,CASSLGSGGDETQYF,TGTGCCAGCAGCTTGGGTTCAGGGGGCGACGAGACCCAGTACTTC
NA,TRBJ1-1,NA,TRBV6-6,CASSYSTRNTEAFF,TGTGCCAGCAGTTACTCCACCCGGAACACTGAAGCTTTCTTT
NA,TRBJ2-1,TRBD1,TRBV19,CASSMTGGAVGEQFF,TGTGCCAGTAGTATGACAGGGGGCGCTGTAGGTGAGCAGTTCTTC
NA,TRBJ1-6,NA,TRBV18,CASSPNAGGSGSPLHF,TGTGCCAGCTCACCGAACGCAGGCGGGTCTGGTTCACCCCTCCACTTT
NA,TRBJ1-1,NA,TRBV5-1,CASSLVQGGRAFF,TGCGCCAGCAGCTTGGTACAGGGCGGGAGAGCTTTCTTT
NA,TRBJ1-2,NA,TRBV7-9,CASSLGGEGLFTF,TGTGCCAGCAGCTTAGGGGGAGAGGGGCTTTTCACCTTC
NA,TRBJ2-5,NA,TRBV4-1,CASRPTGTPQETQYF,TGCGCCAGCAGACCCACAGGGACCCCACAAGAGACCCAGTACTTC
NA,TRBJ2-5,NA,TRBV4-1,CASSLLIGETQYF,TGCGCCAGCAGCCTATTGATCGGGGAGACCCAGTACTTC
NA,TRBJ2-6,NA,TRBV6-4,CASSNSSGANVLTF,TGTGCCAGCAGCAACAGCTCTGGGGCCAACGTCCTGACTTTC
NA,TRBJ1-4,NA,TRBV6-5,CASNPGGAANEKLFF,TGTGCCAGCAACCCCGGGGGAGCCGCTAATGAAAAACTGTTTTTT
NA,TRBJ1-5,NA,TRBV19,CASSIESNQPQHF,TGTGCCAGTAGTATAGAGAGCAATCAGCCCCAGCATTTT
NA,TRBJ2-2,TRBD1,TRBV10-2,CASAGTANTGELFF,TGCGCCAGCGCCGGGACAGCGAACACCGGGGAGCTGTTTTTT
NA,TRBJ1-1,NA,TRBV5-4,CASSLAGTLNTEAFF,TGTGCCAGCAGCTTGGCAGGGACCCTGAACACTGAAGCTTTCTTT
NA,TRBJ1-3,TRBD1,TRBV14,CASSLRRQGTDTIYF,TGTGCCAGCAGCCTCCGGCGACAGGGGACGGACACCATATATTTT
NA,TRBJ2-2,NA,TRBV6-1,CASSEAARLGELFF,TGTGCCAGCAGTGAAGCCGCCAGGCTCGGGGAGCTGTTTTTT
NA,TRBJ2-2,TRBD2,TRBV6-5,CASSHLAVNTGELFF,TGTGCCAGCAGTCATCTAGCGGTAAACACCGGGGAGCTGTTTTTT
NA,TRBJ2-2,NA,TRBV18,CASSPPVAGTGNTGELFF,TGTGCCAGCTCACCACCTGTAGCGGGGACAGGGAACACCGGGGAGCTGTTTTTT
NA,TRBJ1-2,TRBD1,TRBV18,CASSPRQGIDYGYTF,TGTGCCAGCTCACCCCGACAGGGTATCGACTATGGCTACACCTTC
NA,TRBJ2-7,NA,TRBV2,CASSDGRGRAYEQYF,TGTGCCAGCAGTGACGGCAGGGGCCGGGCCTACGAGCAGTACTTC
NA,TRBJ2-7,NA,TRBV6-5,CASSYSFGPWDF,TGTGCCAGCAGTTACTCTTTCGGTCCATGGGACTTC